This T cell receptor beta chain emerged from a study of T-cell memory formation after mild COVID-19. Study as a whole: Across donors, TCR clusters were largely donor specific. Study-wide findings and caveats: Among clones peaking at day 37 in the second wave, SARS-CoV-2 specificity remained unconfirmed. Several responding clones turned up in pre-infection memory, indicating that cross-reactive memory may have taken part.

Germline V gene sequence: CDR1 MNHEY, CDR2 SVGEGT. The CDR3 contains 17 residues. The J segment lost 3 bases and the V segment lost 0 bases, leaving 9 bases of the junction unmatched. With constant-segment primers, 5'RACE yielded cDNA libraries of TCR alpha and TCR beta that carried sample barcodes and UMIs. MiXCR, run by TCRdb on the 5' RACE reads, gives a single entry per CDR3 protein. The sample yields approximately 400,000 distinct CDR3 sequences, around 17% seen once. To note about this clonotype: The antigen is unknown.

The sequencing input was PBMCs or a T cell subset sorted from them (not recorded which). The chain employs TRBV6-2 or TRBV6-3 and TRBJ2-5, with 8 bases matching TRBD2. This receptor was obtained from a man aged 18 to 30 who had mild COVID-19 (a few samples of this study predate the infection). Cell type and time point are not known. CDR3 nucleotide sequence: TGTGCCAGCAGTTACTCGCCCTTAGCGGGGAGAGAAGAGACCCAGTACTTC. It is translated as CASSYSPLAGREETQYF.